Below are 31 T cell receptor beta chains sequenced from a single sample in a study of blood T cell repertoires in COVID-19. Here immunoSEQ multiplex PCR was the method, and the copy in TCRdb shows in-frame clones only, minus some. The top ten clones hold 0.95% to 1.2% of a sample with 350,000 to 450,000 clones, approximately 92% of them seen once. Source material: PBMCs or T cells enriched from blood (not recorded which). The receptors originated from a young man who had recovered from COVID-19.

V gene TRBV18 combines with J gene TRBJ2-2, with TRBD2 as a possible D gene (6 bases). The CDR3 runs to 14 residues. CDR1 is KGHSH and CDR2 is LQKENI in the germline V gene. V gave up 4 bases and J gave up 9 bases, with 15 bases separating them. CDR3 region: CASSQGLPLWELFF. The CDR3 DNA follows: TGTGCCAGCTCACAGGGACTCCCGCTTTGGGAGCTGTTTTTT.

The chain couples TRBV20-1 to TRBJ2-7; a possible D gene is TRBD2 (6 bases). Trimming pared 5 bases from V and 6 bases from J, leaving 11 bases between. CDR1 and CDR2 (germline): DFQATT, SNEGSKA (reference sequence). The CDR3 sequence is 11 residues long. The CDR3 region has the DNA TGCAGTGCTCAATCGGGGGTCGAGCAGTACTTC. This sequence encodes CSAQSGVEQYF.

V and J are TRBV7-9 and TRBJ2-5; 8 bases line up with TRBD1. Germline V gene sequence: CDR1 SEHNR, CDR2 FQNEAQ (reference sequence). The CDR3 loop spans 15 amino acids. The V and J ends lost 0 bases and 5 bases, in that order; junction bases with no gene match: 5. The CDR3, as DNA: TGTGCCAGCAGCTTAGCGGACAGGGTGAGGGAGACCCAGTACTTC. Its translation: CASSLADRVRETQYF.

The chain employs TRBV27 and TRBJ2-1, with TRBD1 matching over 12 bases. CDR3 length: 15 residues. The J segment lost 6 bases and the V segment lost 3 bases, leaving 3 bases of the junction unmatched. The germline V gene has CDR1 MNHEY and CDR2 SMNVEV (reference sequence). CDR3 coding DNA: TGTGCCAGCAGTTTGGGACAGGGGGCAGGCAATGAGCAGTTCTTC. Translation: CASSLGQGAGNEQFF.

The chain links TRBV18 to TRBJ2-5, with 8 bases lining up with TRBD2. Germline V CDR1 and CDR2: KGHSH, LQKENI. V shed 5 bases and J 5 bases; nucleotides not matched to a gene: 7. The CDR3 runs to 14 residues. The CDR3 spells CASSIREGLETQYF. CDR3 nucleotide sequence: TGTGCCAGCTCAATACGGGAGGGTTTGGAGACCCAGTACTTC.

The chain carries TRBV3-1 (or the pseudogene TRBV3-2) and TRBJ2-7, with D perhaps matching TRBD2 (6 bases). The CDR3 is 16 residues long. Germline lookup yields CDR1 LGHDT and CDR2 YNNKEL (reference sequence). V was pared by 4 bases and J by 4 bases, with 20 bases between. CDR3 sequence (DNA): TGTGCCAGCAGCCGAATAACGGACTACCCAAAGTACGAGCAGTACTTC. Encoded protein: CASSRITDYPKYEQYF.

The rearrangement uses TRBV6-5 and TRBJ1-1; perhaps TRBD1 as D (5 bases). The CDR3 has 13 amino acids. The germline V gene encodes CDR1 MNHEY and CDR2 SVGAGI. The ends were cut back, 6 bases at V and 1 base at J, with 9 bases in the middle. The CDR3 region is CASRGLTNTEAFF. In DNA form, the CDR3 reads TGTGCCAGCAGGGGACTGACGAACACTGAAGCTTTCTTT.

The rearrangement joins TRBV29-1 to TRBJ1-2; TRBD1 might be the D (6 bases). Trimming took off 7 bases at V and 4 bases at J, with 19 bases between the two ends. This CDR3 spans 14 amino acids. Germline-derived CDR1 and CDR2 are SQVTM and ANQGSEA. CDR3 coding DNA: TGCAGCGCCCAGCAGGGGACGGGTGGCTATGGCTACACCTTC. Translating it yields CSAQQGTGGYGYTF.

This chain links TRBV4-2 with TRBJ1-3; D uncertain. Trimming removed 2 bases at V and 0 bases at J, with 11 bases between. This CDR3 has 16 amino acids. Germline CDR1 reads LGHNA; CDR2 reads YNFKEQ. CDR3 DNA: TGTGCCAGCAGCCAAACCTTACAAGTCTCTGGAAACACCATATATTTT. Amino acids: CASSQTLQVSGNTIYF.

V and J are TRBV4-2 and TRBJ1-1; 8 positions match TRBD1. Germline values: CDR1 LGHNA, CDR2 YNFKEQ. J lost 0 bases, V lost 3 bases, and 3 bases had no gene match. There are 15 residues in the CDR3. In nucleotides, the CDR3 is TGTGCCAGCAGCCAGGCGGGACAGGTGAACACTGAAGCTTTCTTT. Amino acids: CASSQAGQVNTEAFF.

The V gene is TRBV28, the J gene TRBJ2-5, with 10 bases identical to TRBD2. Trimming cost V 11 bases and J 5 bases; bases outside gene matches: 11. The CDR3 consists of 14 residues. Germline assignment: CDR1 MDHEN and CDR2 SYDVKM. In nucleotides, the CDR3 is TGTGCCGAAGGGAGGGCTAGCGGGAGTGAGACCCAGTACTTC. Translation: CAEGRASGSETQYF.

This clone was observed a handful of times. V usage is TRBV3-1 (or the pseudogene TRBV3-2) and J usage is TRBJ2-2, with D maybe TRBD2 (5 bases). Germline-derived CDR1 and CDR2 are LGHDT and YNNKEL (reference sequence). This CDR3 spans 15 amino acids. V lost 2 bases to trimming and J lost 4 bases, with 11 bases between them. The CDR3 here is CASSQFGRGTGELFF. CDR3 in DNA: TGTGCCAGCAGCCAATTTGGGAGAGGCACCGGGGAGCTGTTTTTT.

This chain connects TRBV7-6 to TRBJ2-3, with 9 positions matching TRBD2. After removal of 1 base from V and 1 base from J, the junction contained 3 bases not matched to a gene. This CDR3 has 16 residues. Per germline, CDR1 SGHVS and CDR2 FNYEAQ. The CDR3 region has the DNA TGTGCCAGCAGCTTAGTTGCGGGAGGGGGCACAGATACGCAGTATTTT. This translates into CASSLVAGGGTDTQYF.

This chain connects TRBV29-1 to TRBJ2-5; 8 bases fit TRBD1. V trimming: 0 bases; J trimming: 4 bases; junction bases outside the gene matches: 4. The length of the CDR3 is 14 residues. CDR1 and CDR2 from the germline V gene are SQVTM and ANQGSEA. The CDR3 loop reads CSVEDGTGAETQYF. The CDR3 DNA is TGCAGCGTTGAAGATGGGACAGGAGCAGAGACCCAGTACTTC.

The rearrangement links TRBV30 to TRBJ1-5; 9 bases map to TRBD1. The CDR3 has 15 residues. Germline loops: CDR1 GTSNPN, CDR2 SVGIG (reference sequence). V dropped 3 bases and J dropped 4; count of bases not matched to a gene: 7. The CDR3 sequence: CAWRGRDRENQPQHF. The DNA for the CDR3 is TGTGCCTGGAGGGGACGGGACAGGGAAAATCAGCCCCAGCATTTT.

The chain combines TRBV10-2 with TRBJ2-3; 10 bases are shared with TRBD2. V was clipped by 5 bases and J by 6 bases; unmatched bases: 5. The CDR3 is 14 residues long. Germline V gene sequence: CDR1 WSHSY, CDR2 SAAADI. CDR3: CASSLAGVTDTQYF. DNA of the CDR3: TGCGCCAGCAGTCTAGCGGGAGTTACGGATACGCAGTATTTT.

The chain recombines TRBV5-1 with TRBJ2-5; TRBD2 aligns across 7 bases. The length of the CDR3 is 14 residues. Germline V gene data show CDR1 as SGHRS and CDR2 as YFSETQ. V lost 4 bases to trimming and J lost 2 bases; unmatched junction nucleotides: 5. This CDR3 is CASSTAGAQETQYF. The CDR3 DNA follows: TGCGCCAGCAGCACCGCGGGAGCGCAAGAGACCCAGTACTTC.

CDR3 amino acids: CASSSTGGGGGKLFF. CDR3 DNA sequence: TGCGCCAGCAGCTCGACCGGCGGGGGAGGCGGAAAACTGTTTTTT. The rearrangement links TRBV5-1 to TRBJ1-4, with D maybe TRBD1 (5 bases). CDR3 size: 15 residues. The germline V and J ends were trimmed by 3 bases and 10 bases, with 19 bases remaining between them. The germline CDR1 and CDR2 sequences are SGHRS and YFSETQ.

The gene calls are TRBV3-1 (or the pseudogene TRBV3-2) and TRBJ2-7; weak D call: TRBD1 (5 bases). Trimming took off 0 bases at V and 0 bases at J, with 12 bases between the two ends. The CDR3 covers 16 residues. Per the germline V gene, CDR1 is LGHDT and CDR2 is YNNKEL (reference sequence). CDR3 loop: CASSQDSGSSSYEQYF. The CDR3 bases are TGTGCCAGCAGCCAAGATTCAGGGTCCAGCTCCTACGAGCAGTACTTC.

This clone has a handful of counts. V is TRBV10-3 and J is TRBJ2-7, with D tentatively TRBD2 (6 bases). V lost 6 bases to trimming and J lost 3 bases, with 12 bases between them. This CDR3 spans 13 amino acids. The V gene's germline CDR1 is ENHRY and CDR2 SYGVKD. Here the CDR3 DNA reads TGTGCCATCAGACCGGGACTCAACTACGAGCAGTACTTC. It codes for CAIRPGLNYEQYF.

The CDR3 DNA sequence: TGTGCCGCCTCCATAGGGACAGTTAATCAGCCCCAGCATTTT. Translating gives CAASIGTVNQPQHF. This chain connects TRBV30 to TRBJ1-5, with 7 positions matching TRBD1. There are 14 residues in the CDR3. The J segment lost 4 bases and the V segment lost 8 bases, leaving 11 bases of the junction unmatched. CDR1 is GTSNPN and CDR2 is SVGIG in the germline V gene (reference sequence).

J is TRBJ2-6 and V is TRBV5-6; weak D call: TRBD2 (6 bases). This CDR3 has 18 residues. The V end was cut by 0 bases, the J end by 4 bases, with 17 bases between. CDR1 is SGHDT and CDR2 is YYEEEE in the germline V gene. Written as DNA, the CDR3 is TGTGCCAGCAGCTTGGCGCGGGACGCAGGGAGAGGGGCCAACGTCCTGACTTTC. Its protein is CASSLARDAGRGANVLTF. The whole variable domain, filled in from reference TRBV5-6 and TRBJ2-6, reads DAGVTQSPTHLIKTRGQQVTLRCSPKSGHDTVSWYQQALGQGPQFIFQYYEEEERQRGNFPDRFSGHQFPNYSSELNVNALLLGDSALYLCASSLARDAGRGANVLTFGAGSRLTVL.

The V gene is TRBV6-5, the J gene TRBJ2-2, with D perhaps matching TRBD2 (5 bases). Germline V gives CDR1 MNHEY, CDR2 SVGAGI. This CDR3 spans 14 amino acids. The V gene lost 6 bases and the J gene lost 9 bases, with 17 bases spanning the gap. The DNA for the CDR3 is TGTGCCAGCAGGACTGGTAGTTGGGAGAGGGAGCTGTTTTTT. This encodes CASRTGSWERELFF.

The V and J genes are TRBV28 and TRBJ2-2; D not resolved. Trimming shortened V by 7 bases and J by 1 base, and 7 bases separated the two germline ends. Germline V gene data show CDR1 as MDHEN and CDR2 as SYDVKM. The length of the CDR3 is 13 residues. This chain's CDR3 is CASTLLNTGELFF. The CDR3 bases are TGTGCCAGCACTCTTCTGAACACCGGGGAGCTGTTTTTT.

The J gene is TRBJ1-6, the V gene TRBV12-3 or TRBV12-4, with D tentatively TRBD1 (5 bases). Trimming took 6 bases from V and 14 from J, leaving 14 bases between them. This CDR3 spans 12 amino acids. The DNA for the CDR3 is TGTGCCAGCAGCCCGGGAGGGGCGACCCTCCACTTT. Its protein product is CASSPGGATLHF.

The chain uses TRBV7-9 and TRBJ2-1, with D possibly being TRBD1 (5 bases). There are 14 residues in the CDR3. Between the trimmed V and J ends, which lost 1 base and 5 bases, there was a span of 9 bases. The V gene's germline CDR1 is SEHNR and CDR2 FQNEAQ (reference sequence). Written as DNA, the CDR3 is TGTGCCAGCAGCTTAGATAGACAGAACAATGAGCAGTTCTTC. This encodes CASSLDRQNNEQFF.

The rearrangement links TRBV15 to TRBJ1-5; TRBD1 aligns across 7 bases. J lost 4 bases, V lost 5 bases, and 8 bases had no gene match. The CDR3 has 15 amino acids. Germline loops: CDR1 LNHNV, CDR2 YYDKDF (reference sequence). CDR3 coding DNA: TGTGCCACCAGCCTTACGGGACAGCTTAATCAGCCCCAGCATTTT. Amino acid sequence: CATSLTGQLNQPQHF.

The chain recombines TRBV19 with TRBJ2-7, with D unresolved. V shed 7 bases and J shed 2 bases, with 15 bases lying between them. The CDR3 extends over 14 amino acids. Germline CDR1 is LNHDA and CDR2 is SQIVND (reference sequence). CDR3 in DNA: TGTGCCAGTACCTCGCGAGGTGAACCCTACGAGCAGTACTTC. It yields the protein CASTSRGEPYEQYF. Full variable domain (remainder filled in from reference TRBV19 and TRBJ2-7): DGGITQSPKYLFRKEGQNVTLSCEQNLNHDAMYWYRQDPGQGLRLIYYSQIVNDFQKGDIAEGYSVSREKKESFPLTVTSAQKNPTAFYLCASTSRGEPYEQYFGPGTRLTVT.

CDR3: CASSRPGENGNTIYF. The CDR3 DNA is TGTGCCAGCAGCCGCCCCGGGGAGAATGGAAACACCATATATTTT. The chain links TRBV7-6 to TRBJ1-3; D unresolved. Trimming removed 5 bases from V and 3 bases from J, with 14 bases in between. The CDR3 has 15 amino acids. The germline V gene encodes CDR1 SGHVS and CDR2 FNYEAQ.

The rearrangement joins TRBV19 to TRBJ2-7; TRBD1 aligns across 9 bases. This CDR3 spans 14 amino acids. The trim removed 4 bases at V and 2 bases at J, leaving 3 bases unmatched. Germline V gene lookup returns CDR1 LNHDA and CDR2 SQIVND (reference sequence). CDR3 residues: CASSSGTGPYEQYF. Here the CDR3 DNA reads TGTGCCAGTAGTAGCGGGACAGGGCCCTACGAGCAGTACTTC.

This clone was seen only a few times. This chain uses TRBV9 with TRBJ2-7, with a possible D match to TRBD2 (5 bases). The V and J ends lost 4 bases and 6 bases respectively, with 14 bases between them. The length of the CDR3 is 13 residues. CDR1 and CDR2 (germline): SGDLS, YYNGEE. Here the CDR3 DNA reads TGTGCCAGCAGCCCTCGGTCTCGGGGCGAGCAGTACTTC. Residues: CASSPRSRGEQYF.